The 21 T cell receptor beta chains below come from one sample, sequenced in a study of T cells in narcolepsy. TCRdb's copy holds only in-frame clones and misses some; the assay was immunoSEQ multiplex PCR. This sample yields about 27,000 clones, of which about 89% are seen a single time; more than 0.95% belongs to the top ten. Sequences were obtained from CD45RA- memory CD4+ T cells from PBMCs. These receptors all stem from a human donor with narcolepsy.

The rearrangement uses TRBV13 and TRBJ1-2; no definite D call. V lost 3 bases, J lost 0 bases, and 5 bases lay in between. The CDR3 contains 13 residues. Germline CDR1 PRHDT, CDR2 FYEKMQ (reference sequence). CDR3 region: CASSFSPNYGYTF. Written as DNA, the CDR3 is TGTGCCAGCAGCTTTTCCCCTAACTATGGCTACACCTTC. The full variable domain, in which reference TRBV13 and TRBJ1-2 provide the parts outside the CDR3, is AAGVIQSPRHLIKEKRETATLKCYPIPRHDTVYWYQQGPGQDPQFLISFYEKMQSDKGSIPDRFSAQQFSDYHSELNMSSLELGDSALYFCASSFSPNYGYTFGSGTRLTVV.

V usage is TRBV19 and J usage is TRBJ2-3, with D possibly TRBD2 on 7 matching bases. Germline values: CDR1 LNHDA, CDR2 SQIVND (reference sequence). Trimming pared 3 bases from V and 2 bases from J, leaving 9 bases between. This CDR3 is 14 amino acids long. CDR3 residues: CASSIGGLTDTQYF. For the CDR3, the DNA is TGTGCCAGTAGTATCGGGGGGCTCACAGATACGCAGTATTTT.

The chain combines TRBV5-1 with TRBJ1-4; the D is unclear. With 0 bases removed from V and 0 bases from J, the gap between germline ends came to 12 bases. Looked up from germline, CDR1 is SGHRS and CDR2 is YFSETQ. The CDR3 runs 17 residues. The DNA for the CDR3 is TGCGCCAGCAGCTTGGGGCTGACGTTAGCAACTAATGAAAAACTGTTTTTT. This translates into CASSLGLTLATNEKLFF.

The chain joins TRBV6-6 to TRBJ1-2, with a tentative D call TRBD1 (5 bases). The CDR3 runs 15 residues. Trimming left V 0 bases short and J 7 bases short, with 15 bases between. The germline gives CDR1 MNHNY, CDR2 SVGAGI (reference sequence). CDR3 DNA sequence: TGTGCCAGCAGTTACTCGGGTGGGGCGAATGGTGGCTACACCTTC. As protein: CASSYSGGANGGYTF.

The CDR3, as DNA: TGTGCCAGCAGCTTGGACGATAACTCTGGAAACACCATATATTTT. Its protein product is CASSLDDNSGNTIYF. The chain is built from TRBV6-1 and TRBJ1-3; D not resolved. The CDR3 sequence is 15 residues long. Trimming took off 6 bases at V and 0 bases at J, with 12 bases between the two ends. CDR1 and CDR2 (germline): MNHNS, SASEGT.

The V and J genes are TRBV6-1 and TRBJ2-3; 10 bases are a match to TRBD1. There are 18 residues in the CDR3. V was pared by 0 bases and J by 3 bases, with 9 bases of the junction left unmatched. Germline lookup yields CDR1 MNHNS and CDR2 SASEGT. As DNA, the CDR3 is TGTGCCAGCAGTGAAGCGCTGCCGGGACAGGGGAGGACAGATACGCAGTATTTT. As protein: CASSEALPGQGRTDTQYF.

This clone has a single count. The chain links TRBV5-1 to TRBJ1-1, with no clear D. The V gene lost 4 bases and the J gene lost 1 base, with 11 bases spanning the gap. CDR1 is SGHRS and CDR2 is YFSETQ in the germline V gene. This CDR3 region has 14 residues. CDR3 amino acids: CASSPQSANTEAFF. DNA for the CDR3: TGCGCCAGCAGCCCCCAGTCGGCGAACACTGAAGCTTTCTTT.

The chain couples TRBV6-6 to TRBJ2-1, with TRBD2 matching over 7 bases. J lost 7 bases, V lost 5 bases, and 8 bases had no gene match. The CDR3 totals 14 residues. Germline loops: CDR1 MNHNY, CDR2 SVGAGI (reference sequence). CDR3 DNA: TGTGCCAGCAGTGATTACGGGACTATTAATGAGCAGTTCTTC. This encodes CASSDYGTINEQFF.

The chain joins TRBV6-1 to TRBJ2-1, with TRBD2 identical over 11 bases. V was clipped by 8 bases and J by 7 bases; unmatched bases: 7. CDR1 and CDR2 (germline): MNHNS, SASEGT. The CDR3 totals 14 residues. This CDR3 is CASCLAGGPNEQFF. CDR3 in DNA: TGTGCCAGCTGCCTAGCGGGGGGCCCGAATGAGCAGTTCTTC.

CDR3 in DNA: TGTGCCAGCAGCCCCGGACAGGGTAGTTCGTACGAGCAGTACTTC. It encodes CASSPGQGSSYEQYF. The chain couples TRBV7-7 to TRBJ2-7; TRBD1 agrees at 8 bases. Germline CDR1 and CDR2: SSHAT and FNYEAQ (reference sequence). The CDR3 totals 15 residues. The V segment lost 5 bases and the J segment 4 bases; nucleotides outside the gene matches: 10.

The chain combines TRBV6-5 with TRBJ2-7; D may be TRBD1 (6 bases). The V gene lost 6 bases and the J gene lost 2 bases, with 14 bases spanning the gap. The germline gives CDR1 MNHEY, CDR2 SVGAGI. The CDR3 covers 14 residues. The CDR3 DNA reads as TGTGCCAGCAGCCAACCCGGGACAACCTACGAGCAGTACTTC. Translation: CASSQPGTTYEQYF.

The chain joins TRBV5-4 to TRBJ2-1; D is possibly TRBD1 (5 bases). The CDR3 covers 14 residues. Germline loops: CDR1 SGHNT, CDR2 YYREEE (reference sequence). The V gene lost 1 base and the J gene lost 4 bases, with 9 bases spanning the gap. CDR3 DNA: TGTGCCAGCAGCTTGAGACAGTTGTACAATGAGCAGTTCTTC. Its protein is CASSLRQLYNEQFF.

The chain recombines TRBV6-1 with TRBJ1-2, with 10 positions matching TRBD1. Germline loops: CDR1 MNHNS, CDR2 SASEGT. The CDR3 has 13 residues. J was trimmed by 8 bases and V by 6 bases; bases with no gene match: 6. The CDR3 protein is CASRIGQGVGYTF. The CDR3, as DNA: TGTGCCAGCAGAATCGGACAGGGGGTAGGCTACACCTTC.

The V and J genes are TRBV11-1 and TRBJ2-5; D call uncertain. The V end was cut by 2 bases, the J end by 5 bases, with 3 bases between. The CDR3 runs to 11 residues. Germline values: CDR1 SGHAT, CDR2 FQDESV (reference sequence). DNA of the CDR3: TGTGCCAGCAGCTTACGCGAGACCCAGTACTTC. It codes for CASSLRETQYF.

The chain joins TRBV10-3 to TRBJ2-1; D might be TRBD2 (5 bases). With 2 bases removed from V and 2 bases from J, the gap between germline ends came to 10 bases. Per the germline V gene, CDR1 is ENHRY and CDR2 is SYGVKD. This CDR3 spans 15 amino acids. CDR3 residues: CAISERATTYNEQFF. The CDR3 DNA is TGTGCCATCAGTGAGCGGGCGACTACCTACAATGAGCAGTTCTTC.

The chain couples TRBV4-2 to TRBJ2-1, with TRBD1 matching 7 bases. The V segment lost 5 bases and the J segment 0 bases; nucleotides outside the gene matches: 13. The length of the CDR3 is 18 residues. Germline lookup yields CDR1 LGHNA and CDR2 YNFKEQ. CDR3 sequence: CASSVEGIQGSSYNEQFF. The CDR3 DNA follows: TGTGCCAGCAGCGTGGAAGGGATACAGGGGAGCTCCTACAATGAGCAGTTCTTC.

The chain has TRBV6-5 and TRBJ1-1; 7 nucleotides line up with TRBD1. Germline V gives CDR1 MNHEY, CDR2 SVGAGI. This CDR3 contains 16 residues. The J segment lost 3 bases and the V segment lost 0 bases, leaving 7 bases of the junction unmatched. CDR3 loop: CASSYSPTGMDTEAFF. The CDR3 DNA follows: TGTGCCAGCAGTTACTCCCCGACAGGGATGGACACTGAAGCTTTCTTT.

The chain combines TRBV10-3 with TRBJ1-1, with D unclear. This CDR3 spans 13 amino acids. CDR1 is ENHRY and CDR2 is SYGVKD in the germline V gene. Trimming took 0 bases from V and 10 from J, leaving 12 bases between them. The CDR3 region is CAISESGLGGAFF. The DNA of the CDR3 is TGTGCCATCAGTGAGTCGGGCCTCGGAGGAGCTTTCTTT.

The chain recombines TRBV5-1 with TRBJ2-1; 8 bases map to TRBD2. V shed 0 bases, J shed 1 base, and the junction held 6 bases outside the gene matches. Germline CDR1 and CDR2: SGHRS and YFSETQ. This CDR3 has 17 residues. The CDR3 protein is CASSLALAELSYNEQFF. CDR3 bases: TGCGCCAGCAGCTTGGCACTAGCGGAGCTTTCCTACAATGAGCAGTTCTTC.

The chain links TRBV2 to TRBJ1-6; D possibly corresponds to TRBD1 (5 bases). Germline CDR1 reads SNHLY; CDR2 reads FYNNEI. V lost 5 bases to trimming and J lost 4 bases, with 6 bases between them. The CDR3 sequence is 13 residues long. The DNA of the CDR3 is TGTGCCAGCAGTAGACAGTATAATTCACCCCTCCACTTT. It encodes CASSRQYNSPLHF. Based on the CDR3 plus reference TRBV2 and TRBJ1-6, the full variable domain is EPEVTQTPSHQVTQMGQEVILRCVPISNHLYFYWYRQILGQKVEFLVSFYNNEISEKSEIFDDQFSVERPDGSNFTLKIRSTKLEDSAMYFCASSRQYNSPLHFGNGTRLTVT.

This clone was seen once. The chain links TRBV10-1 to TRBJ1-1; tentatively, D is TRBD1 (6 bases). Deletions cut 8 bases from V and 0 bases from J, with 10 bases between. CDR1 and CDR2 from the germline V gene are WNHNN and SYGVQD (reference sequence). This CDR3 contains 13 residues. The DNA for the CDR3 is TGCGCCAGCGAGACAGGAATGAACACTGAAGCTTTCTTT. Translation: CASETGMNTEAFF.